This T cell receptor beta chain was found in a study of Graves' ophthalmopathy and Graves' hyperthyroidism. This clonotype was seen repeatedly, ten times or more. The target antigen is unknown. Study conclusions and caveats: A model built from 13 signatures distinguished ophthalmopathy from stable hyperthyroidism with around 91% sensitivity and about 81% specificity.

In this cohort, patients with other autoimmune diseases, uncontrolled infections, pregnancy or lactation were excluded. As diagnostic evidence, clinical symptoms, serum thyroxine, TRAb, thyroid ultrasound and orbital computed tomography were relied upon. In germline, CDR1 is DFQATT, CDR2 SNEGSKA (reference sequence). The CDR3 runs 13 residues. Deletions cut 3 bases from V and 2 bases from J, with 10 bases between. Beta-chain TCR CDR3 regions were amplified from RNA transcripts. HTBI primers primed a first-round RT-PCR, and a second-round multiplex PCR followed. Each CDR3 protein is one row after TCRdb ran MiXCR on the multiplex PCR reads. The data show roughly 410,000 distinct CDR3 sequences, approximately 15% seen once.

V and J are TRBV20-1 and TRBJ2-5; no definite D call. The source is a woman younger than 35 with stable Graves' hyperthyroidism. The sequenced sample consisted of peripheral blood. CDR3 residues: CSASLSRQETQYF. The CDR3 DNA is TGCAGTGCTAGTCTTTCCAGGCAAGAGACCCAGTACTTC.